The 10 T cell receptor beta chains below come from one sample, sequenced in a study of CXCR3-negative and CXCR3-positive naive CD8 T cells. These TCRs' antigens remain unknown. Study-wide points: Hydrophobicity was higher for TRB CDR3s found in CXCR3-positive naive cells than in CXCR3-negative naive cells.

TRB cDNA was prepared as libraries by UMI-labeled 5' RACE. For each CDR3 protein, TCRdb gives one entry from its re-call of the 5' RACE reads, without DNA. The sample table sets out about 57,000 distinct CDR3 sequences. The specimen sequenced was naive CXCR3+ CD8+ T cells from blood. The subset: CD45RO-CCR7+CD27+CD95- naive CD8+ T cells expressing CXCR3 (TNR3+). All receptors derive from a human donor in good health. Some clones in this sample may be carry-over from other donors' samples.

The rearrangement joins TRBV12-3 or TRBV12-4 to TRBJ1-5; the TRBD1 assignment by TCRdb is unverifiable without DNA. There are 15 residues in the CDR3. CDR3: CASSQTGVSNQPQHF.

The rearrangement joins TRBV7-8 to TRBJ1-5; TCRdb outputs TRBD1, but without DNA this stays unchecked. CDR1 is SGHVS and CDR2 is FQNEAQ in the germline V gene. The CDR3 is 15 residues long. This CDR3 reads CASSTPGQSNQPQHF.

The CDR3 sequence is CSARKGSRPLNTEAFF. The chain recombines TRBV20-1 with TRBJ1-1. CDR1 DFQATT and CDR2 SNEGSKA come from the germline V gene (reference sequence). The CDR3 length is 16 residues.

The chain combines TRBV7-9 with TRBJ2-7. This CDR3 has 12 amino acids. Germline CDR1 is SEHNR and CDR2 is FQNEAQ (reference sequence). CDR3 residues: CASSLYMDPRRF.

This rearrangement joins TRBV28 to TRBJ2-7. The CDR3 consists of 14 residues. Germline V gene lookup returns CDR1 MDHEN and CDR2 SYDVKM. The CDR3 loop reads CASSLFGSSYEQYF.

The rearrangement joins TRBV7-8 to TRBJ2-7; absent DNA, TCRdb's TRBD1 call cannot be checked. In germline, CDR1 is SGHVS, CDR2 FQNEAQ. CDR3 length: 11 residues. The CDR3 sequence is CASSFGQEEYF.

The J gene is TRBJ2-1, the V gene TRBV7-2; the D call of TRBD1 rests on TCRdb alone, since no DNA is present to check it. The CDR3 sequence is 15 residues long. CDR1 is SGHTA, CDR2 FQGNSA, per germline. This chain's CDR3 is CASSTRNSLYNEQFF.

This chain uses TRBV12-3 or TRBV12-4 with TRBJ2-2; absent DNA, TCRdb's TRBD2 call cannot be checked. CDR3 length equals 13 residues. The CDR3 reads CASTPPGTGELFF.

This chain links TRBV11-2 with TRBJ2-7; as DNA is missing, the TRBD2 call by TCRdb cannot be tested. Per the germline V gene, CDR1 is SGHAT and CDR2 is FQNNGV. The CDR3 has 15 amino acids. CDR3 region: CASSLVRGGGNEQYF.

The CDR3 sequence is CSVRGDSGNTIYF. This chain joins TRBV29-1 and TRBJ1-3. This CDR3 region has 13 residues. Germline V lookup: CDR1 SQVTM, CDR2 ANQGSEA.